What follows is one TCR beta chain and its context. These data belong to a study of beta chain features in type 1 diabetes. Every bit of the isolated RNA underwent reverse transcription, so sequencing read expressed TCRB transcripts. The protocol was immunoSEQ multiplex PCR, while the TCRdb copy is restricted to in-frame clones and leaves out a portion. The sample has some 410,000 clones; approximately 13% are singletons. The CDR3 has 12 amino acids. CDR1 and CDR2 (germline): SGHTA, FQGNSA. V gave up 3 bases and J gave up 8 bases, with 10 bases separating them. The receptor's source is a man aged 25-45 years in good health. Material: naive CD4+ T cells from blood. This rearrangement joins TRBV7-2 to TRBJ1-2; D is unclear. CDR3 residues: CASSFGVEGYTF. The CDR3 DNA sequence: TGTGCCAGCAGCTTTGGGGTAGAAGGCTACACCTTC.